This T cell receptor beta chain was identified in a study of blood T cell repertoires in COVID-19. Trimming at V came to 3 bases and at J to 9 bases, leaving 5 bases not matched to a gene. The CDR3 contains 15 residues. The V gene's germline CDR1 is MNHEY and CDR2 SMNVEV (reference sequence). Resolution of symptoms, clearance, or two negative PCRs was present in recovered Cohort 3 donors. Sequencing used immunoSEQ multiplex PCR; TCRdb keeps in-frame clones, though not all of them. The sample carries roughly 370,000 clones, approximately 87% recorded once. The chain employs TRBV27 and TRBJ1-6; TRBD1 agrees at 10 bases. The receptor comes from a woman aged 45-59 years who had recovered from COVID-19. Sequencing used PBMCs or T cells enriched from blood (not recorded which). This chain's CDR3 is CASSLGTGVISPLHF. In nucleotides, the CDR3 is TGTGCCAGCAGTTTGGGGACAGGGGTAATTTCACCCCTCCACTTT.